These 32 T cell receptor beta chains were sequenced from one sample in a study of T-cell reconstitution after alpha-beta-depleted transplantation in children. A TCRbeta library incorporating unique molecular identifiers was prepared. TCRdb independently ran MiXCR on the PCR reads; one entry per CDR3 protein. The sample includes about 440,000 distinct CDR3 sequences, around two fifths of them seen just once. The material sequenced was PBMCs, taken before TCRalphabeta/CD19-depleted stem cell transplant. The receptors originated from a girl between 2 and 10 years old with aplastic anemia, due to receive a stem cell transplant.

This clonotype has only a few counts. The chain combines TRBV20-1 with TRBJ2-1; weak D call: TRBD1 (5 bases). Germline V gene data show CDR1 as DFQATT and CDR2 as SNEGSKA (reference sequence). CDR3 length: 13 amino acids. The CDR3 here is CFSGRALDNEQFF. The CDR3 region has the DNA TGCTTTTCGGGCAGGGCCCTGGACAATGAGCAGTTCTTC.

This chain's CDR3 is CASSKEGYNEQFF. CDR3 nucleotides: TGTGCCAGCAGCAAGGAGGGTTACAATGAGCAGTTCTTC. The V gene is TRBV5-4, the J gene TRBJ2-1; D might be TRBD2 (6 bases). The CDR3 is 13 residues long. In germline, CDR1 is SGHNT, CDR2 YYREEE (reference sequence). Trimming took off 4 bases at V and 4 bases at J, with 9 bases between the two ends.

The chain carries TRBV5-4 and TRBJ2-1, with D perhaps matching TRBD1 (6 bases). The V end lost 5 bases, the J end lost 5 bases, and 8 bases lay between the germline ends. In germline, CDR1 is SGHNT, CDR2 YYREEE (reference sequence). The CDR3 totals 12 residues. The chain's CDR3 is CASSRQDNEQFF. Here the CDR3 DNA reads TGTGCCAGCAGTCGACAGGACAATGAGCAGTTCTTC.

The chain links TRBV20-1 to TRBJ2-1; TRBD1 matches 7 bases. This CDR3 comprises 14 residues. CDR1 DFQATT and CDR2 SNEGSKA come from the germline V gene (reference sequence). With 1 base clipped from V and 2 bases from J, the junction kept 2 bases outside the gene matches. CDR3 sequence reads: CSARGQGPYNEQFF. The CDR3 DNA reads TGCAGTGCTAGAGGACAGGGACCCTACAATGAGCAGTTCTTC.

This clonotype was seen only a few times. CDR3 loop: CSAGRGVGEQFF. Here the CDR3 DNA reads TGCAGTGCTGGCCGGGGAGTGGGTGAGCAGTTCTTC. The chain joins TRBV20-1 to TRBJ2-1; tentatively, D is TRBD2 (5 bases). Germline values: CDR1 DFQATT, CDR2 SNEGSKA (reference sequence). This CDR3 is built from 12 residues. Trimming left V 5 bases short and J 9 bases short, with 14 bases between.

This clonotype has ten or more counts. V is TRBV5-1 and J is TRBJ2-1, with 12 bases that match TRBD2. Germline loops: CDR1 SGHRS, CDR2 YFSETQ. V lost 5 bases and J lost 3; bases outside the gene matches: 6. This CDR3 has 16 amino acids. The CDR3 sequence is CASRSSGRVDYNEQFF. The CDR3 DNA reads TGCGCCAGCAGATCTAGCGGGAGGGTAGACTACAATGAGCAGTTCTTC.

The chain is built from TRBV5-5 and TRBJ2-7, with 8 bases identical to TRBD1. In germline, CDR1 is SGHKS, CDR2 YYEKEE (reference sequence). This CDR3 is 15 amino acids long. Trimming removed 5 bases from V and 4 bases from J; junction bases left unmatched: 11. CDR3 sequence: CASSSRRTGLYEQYF. The DNA of the CDR3 is TGTGCCAGCAGTTCACGACGGACAGGGTTATACGAGCAGTACTTC.

This clonotype has at least ten counts. The chain joins TRBV12-3 or TRBV12-4 to TRBJ2-2, with unresolved D. This CDR3 comprises 15 residues. V lost 2 bases to trimming and J lost 6 bases, with 13 bases between them. The CDR3 DNA reads TGTGCCAGCAGTTTACGGGCAGGTGGTCCCGGGGAGCTGTTTTTT. Protein: CASSLRAGGPGELFF.

This clonotype was picked up a small number of times. The chain carries TRBV6-1 and TRBJ2-7, with unresolved D. From germline, CDR1 is MNHNS and CDR2 SASEGT. Deletions cut 6 bases from V and 5 bases from J, with 17 bases between. The CDR3 loop spans 14 amino acids. CDR3 region: CASSLRTEANEQYF. CDR3 sequence (DNA): TGTGCCAGCAGCCTTAGGACGGAAGCCAACGAGCAGTACTTC.

This clonotype turned up a few times. The chain employs TRBV10-2 and TRBJ1-2; TRBD1 aligns across 8 bases. The length of the CDR3 is 17 residues. Germline CDR1 WSHSY, CDR2 SAAADI. V lost 2 bases, J lost 5 bases, and 13 bases stayed unmatched. The CDR3 reads CASSERTGRGGLYGYTF. CDR3 in DNA: TGCGCCAGCAGTGAGCGGACAGGGAGGGGCGGACTATATGGCTACACCTTC.

Ten or more counts support this clonotype. This chain connects TRBV20-1 to TRBJ2-1; D uncertain. V lost 0 bases and J 7 bases, leaving 10 bases between the germline ends. The germline CDR1 and CDR2 sequences are DFQATT and SNEGSKA (reference sequence). CDR3 length equals 13 residues. The CDR3: CSARDRFWNEQFF. The CDR3, as DNA: TGCAGTGCTAGAGACAGGTTCTGGAATGAGCAGTTCTTC.

The CDR3: CASSPDSNEQFF. Written as DNA, the CDR3 is TGTGCCAGCAGTCCCGACAGCAATGAGCAGTTCTTC. The rearrangement links TRBV6-5 to TRBJ2-1, with D perhaps matching TRBD1 (5 bases). Germline CDR1 is MNHEY and CDR2 is SVGAGI. The CDR3 length is 12 residues. Trimming took 5 bases from V and 6 from J, leaving 8 bases between them.

This rearrangement joins TRBV6-2 or TRBV6-3 to TRBJ2-1; D uncertain. Trimming pared 6 bases from V and 0 bases from J, leaving 9 bases between. CDR3 size: 14 residues. Germline CDR1 is MNHEY and CDR2 is SVGEGT. This chain's CDR3 is CASSSDLSYNEQFF. DNA of the CDR3: TGTGCCAGCAGCTCCGACCTCTCCTACAATGAGCAGTTCTTC.

The chain combines TRBV20-1 with TRBJ1-2; weak D call: TRBD1 (5 bases). Trimming shortened V by 2 bases and J by 8 bases, and 24 bases separated the two germline ends. The CDR3 sequence is 16 residues long. Germline loops: CDR1 DFQATT, CDR2 SNEGSKA (reference sequence). CDR3 DNA: TGCAGTGCTAGATCCCCGGGCGCAGGGCTATCTGGAGGCTACACCTTC. As protein: CSARSPGAGLSGGYTF.

J is TRBJ2-5 and V is TRBV20-1; 15 nucleotides line up with TRBD2. The CDR3 has 16 amino acids. CDR1 is DFQATT and CDR2 is SNEGSKA in the germline V gene (reference sequence). Trimming at V came to 3 bases and at J to 5 bases, leaving 7 bases not matched to a gene. The DNA of the CDR3 is TGCAGTGCTAGTCGGACTAGCGGGGGGGCGCGGGAGACCCAGTACTTC. Protein product: CSASRTSGGARETQYF.

The V call is TRBV6-1, the J call TRBJ1-2, with D possibly being TRBD1 (6 bases). This CDR3 comprises 13 residues. Germline V lookup: CDR1 MNHNS, CDR2 SASEGT. V was trimmed by 8 bases and J by 2 bases, leaving 12 bases between them. CDR3 amino acids: CASGGQGNYGYTF. The CDR3 nucleotides are TGTGCCAGCGGGGGGCAGGGGAACTATGGCTACACCTTC.

The count of this clonotype is one. J is TRBJ2-5 and V is TRBV5-5; TRBD1 agrees at 7 bases. Trimming removed 0 bases from V and 1 base from J; junction bases left unmatched: 3. Germline CDR1 and CDR2: SGHKS and YYEKEE (reference sequence). This CDR3 has 15 amino acids. The CDR3 reads CASSLVGTVQETQYF. The CDR3 DNA is TGTGCCAGCAGCTTGGTTGGGACAGTCCAAGAGACCCAGTACTTC.

The chain has TRBV7-6 and TRBJ1-5, with 9 bases matching TRBD1. The CDR3 loop spans 15 amino acids. The J segment lost 3 bases and the V segment lost 5 bases, leaving 5 bases of the junction unmatched. Germline CDR1 and CDR2: SGHVS and FNYEAQ. This chain's CDR3 is CASSPRTGDNQPQHF. Written as DNA, the CDR3 is TGTGCCAGCAGCCCAAGGACAGGGGACAATCAGCCCCAGCATTTT.

In its sample, this clonotype was seen many times. The chain uses TRBV15 and TRBJ2-3; no reliable D call. In germline, CDR1 is LNHNV, CDR2 YYDKDF (reference sequence). This CDR3 is 17 amino acids long. V lost 5 bases and J lost 1, with 19 bases in between. The CDR3 protein is CATSADGPGQGTDTQYF. The CDR3 DNA reads as TGTGCCACCAGCGCTGACGGGCCCGGGCAGGGCACAGATACGCAGTATTTT.

This clonotype occurred many times. The chain combines TRBV7-9 with TRBJ2-1; 8 positions agree with TRBD2. Germline trimming cut 7 bases from V and 0 bases from J; bases unmatched to any gene: 5. Germline lookup yields CDR1 SEHNR and CDR2 FQNEAQ (reference sequence). This CDR3 has 15 residues. CDR3 sequence reads: CASIIREGSYNEQFF. In DNA form, the CDR3 reads TGTGCCAGCATTATCCGGGAGGGCTCCTACAATGAGCAGTTCTTC. The full variable domain, completed using reference TRBV7-9 and TRBJ2-1, is DTGVSQNPRHKITKRGQNVTFRCDPISEHNRLYWYRQTLGQGPEFLTYFQNEAQLEKSRLLSDRFSAERPKGSFSTLEIQRTEQGDSAMYLCASIIREGSYNEQFFGPGTRLTVL.

There are a few counts of this clonotype. The V and J genes are TRBV20-1 and TRBJ1-6; TRBD1 matches 7 bases. The CDR3 totals 13 residues. Trimming took 5 bases from V and 7 from J; bases not matched to a gene: 5. Germline CDR1 and CDR2: DFQATT and SNEGSKA (reference sequence). For the CDR3, the DNA is TGCAGTGCTGCCGGGACAGACAATTCACCCCTCCACTTT. Encoded protein: CSAAGTDNSPLHF.

This chain connects TRBV5-1 to TRBJ2-4; D could derive from TRBD1 or TRBD2 (7 bases each). V lost 4 bases, J lost 2 bases, and 16 bases lay in between. Germline V gives CDR1 SGHRS, CDR2 YFSETQ. This CDR3 comprises 16 residues. CDR3 residues: CASSGEGAQTKNIQYF. CDR3 coding DNA: TGCGCCAGCAGCGGGGAGGGGGCGCAAACCAAAAACATTCAGTACTTC.

This sequence joins TRBV20-1 and TRBJ1-1, with 8 bases lining up with TRBD1. This CDR3 is built from 12 residues. V dropped 5 bases and J dropped 8; count of bases not matched to a gene: 7. Germline V gene sequence: CDR1 DFQATT, CDR2 SNEGSKA (reference sequence). This chain's CDR3 is CSASRQGLEAFF. The DNA of the CDR3 is TGCAGTGCTTCCCGACAGGGGTTAGAAGCTTTCTTT.

V and J are TRBV20-1 and TRBJ2-3, with 11 nucleotides matching TRBD2. The CDR3 sequence is 17 residues long. V lost 0 bases and J lost 2; bases outside the gene matches: 7. Germline values: CDR1 DFQATT, CDR2 SNEGSKA (reference sequence). The CDR3 DNA is TGCAGTGCTAGAGATCCCCTGACTAGCGGGGCCACAGATACGCAGTATTTT. The encoded protein is CSARDPLTSGATDTQYF.

The J gene is TRBJ2-3, the V gene TRBV6-1; either TRBD1 or TRBD2 may fit D (6 bases each). Trimming pared 10 bases from V and 2 bases from J, leaving 16 bases between. This CDR3 is 14 amino acids long. Per germline, CDR1 MNHNS and CDR2 SASEGT. The CDR3 DNA is TGTGCCATCAAGAGGGGGGCCTACACAGATACGCAGTATTTT. It is translated as CAIKRGAYTDTQYF.

In its sample, this clonotype was seen a few times. The chain couples TRBV12-3 or TRBV12-4 to TRBJ2-1; 11 positions match TRBD2. CDR3 length equals 14 residues. V trimming: 9 bases; J trimming: 8 bases; junction bases outside the gene matches: 9. The DNA for the CDR3 is TGTGCCAGTAAACTAGCGGGAGTAGTCCATGAGCAGTTCTTC. As protein: CASKLAGVVHEQFF.

The chain uses TRBV6-1 and TRBJ1-1; TRBD1 aligns across 9 bases. Germline V gene data show CDR1 as MNHNS and CDR2 as SASEGT. V gave up 5 bases and J gave up 10 bases; unmatched junction bases: 11. The CDR3 spans 14 residues. In nucleotides, the CDR3 is TGTGCCAGCAGTCTAACTTTGGGACAGGGAGGAGCTTTCTTT. This sequence encodes CASSLTLGQGGAFF.

The genes are TRBV20-1 and TRBJ2-1, with TRBD2 as a possible D gene (5 bases). The CDR3 consists of 15 residues. V was cut by 0 bases and J by 9 bases, with 18 bases left in between. Germline values: CDR1 DFQATT, CDR2 SNEGSKA (reference sequence). The DNA of the CDR3 is TGCAGTGCTAGAGAGGAAGGAGGTCCGGACGGTGAGCAGTTCTTC. It translates to CSAREEGGPDGEQFF.

This clonotype was counted ten times or more. The genes are TRBV18 and TRBJ2-4; no firm D call. Germline V gene sequence: CDR1 KGHSH, CDR2 LQKENI. This CDR3 region has 17 residues. V was cut by 1 base and J by 2 bases, with 15 bases left in between. The CDR3 sequence: CASSPLTGMTTKNIQYF. The CDR3 bases are TGTGCCAGCTCACCACTTACGGGTATGACAACCAAAAACATTCAGTACTTC.

This chain connects TRBV29-1 to TRBJ1-1, with D perhaps TRBD1 (6 bases). Germline lookup yields CDR1 SQVTM and CDR2 ANQGSEA. There are 15 residues in the CDR3. Trimming took off 4 bases at V and 0 bases at J, with 15 bases between the two ends. CDR3 protein: CSVGVPGGMNTEAFF. The DNA for the CDR3 is TGCAGCGTTGGGGTTCCGGGGGGCATGAACACTGAAGCTTTCTTT.

This clonotype was recorded a few times. The chain's CDR3 is CAISEIPSGIYNEQFF. The CDR3 DNA reads as TGTGCCATCAGTGAGATTCCTAGCGGTATATACAATGAGCAGTTCTTC. The chain recombines TRBV10-3 with TRBJ2-1, with 7 bases that match TRBD2. The CDR3 runs to 16 residues. Germline CDR1 ENHRY, CDR2 SYGVKD. J gave up 4 bases and V 2 bases, and 8 bases lay outside the gene matches.

The gene calls are TRBV7-2 and TRBJ1-6; TRBD1 agrees at 11 bases. V lost 5 bases and J lost 4; bases outside the gene matches: 4. The CDR3 runs to 16 residues. Germline CDR1 SGHTA, CDR2 FQGNSA. In DNA, the CDR3 is TGTGCCAGCAGCCCCCGGGACAGGGGGTATAATTCACCCCTCCACTTT. Protein sequence: CASSPRDRGYNSPLHF.